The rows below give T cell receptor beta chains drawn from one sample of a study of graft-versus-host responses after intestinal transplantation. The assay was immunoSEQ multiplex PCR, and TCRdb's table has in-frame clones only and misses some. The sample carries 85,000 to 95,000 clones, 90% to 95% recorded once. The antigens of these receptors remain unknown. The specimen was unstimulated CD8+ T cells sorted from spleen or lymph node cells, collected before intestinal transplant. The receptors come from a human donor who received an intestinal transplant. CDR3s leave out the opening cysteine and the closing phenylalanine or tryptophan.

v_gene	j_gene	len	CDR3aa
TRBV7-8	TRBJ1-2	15	ASSPSLQGASGYGYT
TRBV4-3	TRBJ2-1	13	ASSQNRGNNNEQF
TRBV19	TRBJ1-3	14	ASSMLTGGSGNTIY
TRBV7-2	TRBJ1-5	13	ASSRTGGSNQPQH
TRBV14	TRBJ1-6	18	ASSHGGTGTPNGYNSPLH
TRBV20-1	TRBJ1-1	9	STGLNTEAF
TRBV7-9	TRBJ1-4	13	ASSPSDRAGEKLF
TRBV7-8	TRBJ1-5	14	ASSLQGGSGNQPQH
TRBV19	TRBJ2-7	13	ASSASGTGNDEQY
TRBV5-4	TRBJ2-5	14	ASSQPGTGLGETQY
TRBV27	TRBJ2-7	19	ASSSRLSGTSGYHRPYEQY
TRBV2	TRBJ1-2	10	ATKRQDYGYT
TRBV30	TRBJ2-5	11	AWRGGLQETQY
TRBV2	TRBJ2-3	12	ASSIAGATDTQY
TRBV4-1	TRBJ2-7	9	ASSQGTEQY
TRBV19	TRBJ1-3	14	ASSIGGDRLRNTIY
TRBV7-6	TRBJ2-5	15	ASSLSLGRGLWETQY
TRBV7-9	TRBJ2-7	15	ASSLLGQATQPYEQY
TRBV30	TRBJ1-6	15	AWSEDWRSSYNSPLH
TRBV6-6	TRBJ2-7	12	ASSPQDGVYEQY
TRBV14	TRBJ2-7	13	ASSLGTGWSYEQY
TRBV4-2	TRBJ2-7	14	ASSQDLGQGGLGQY
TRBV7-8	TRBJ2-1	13	ASSILAGEKDEQF